The next 9 T cell receptor beta chains were all read from a single sample in a study of sequential checkpoint blockade in melanoma. Treatment: randomized to nivolumab then ipilimumab (arm A) or the reverse (arm B). Produced via immunoSEQ multiplex PCR; TCRdb's table is partial and in-frame only. The sample holds fewer than 3,500 clones; 23% are singletons and the top ten take 11%. This material consisted of tumor tissue (inferred from file names), taken from a patient given nivolumab and ipilimumab in sequence. These receptors were obtained from a human donor with melanoma.

In its sample, this clone ranks as medium-sized (0.01 to 0.1%). The chain couples TRBV11-3 to TRBJ2-1; 11 nucleotides match TRBD2. CDR1 and CDR2 from the germline V gene are SGHNT and YENEEA. The length of the CDR3 is 14 residues. V was pared by 2 bases and J by 7 bases, with 1 base of the junction left unmatched. CDR3 sequence reads: CASSLTSGGNEQFF. CDR3 coding DNA: TGTGCCAGCAGCTTAACTAGCGGGGGTAATGAGCAGTTCTTC.

The chain is built from TRBV29-1 and TRBJ1-2, with D possibly TRBD1 on 6 matching bases. CDR1 and CDR2 from the germline V gene are SQVTM and ANQGSEA. The CDR3 contains 17 residues. Trimming removed 5 bases at V and 0 bases at J, with 22 bases between. CDR3 in DNA: TGCAGCGTTTTGGGGGGGCAGGGGTATGGGCCTAACTATGGCTACACCTTC. It specifies CSVLGGQGYGPNYGYTF.

This clone is medium-sized by share. The rearrangement links TRBV11-3 to TRBJ2-1; 8 bases are a match to TRBD2. Germline V gene lookup returns CDR1 SGHNT and CDR2 YENEEA. The CDR3 is made up of 16 amino acids. Trimming cost V 1 base and J 3 bases; bases outside gene matches: 5. CDR3 bases: TGTGCCAGCAGCTTAGTTGCGGGGGGCCACTACAATGAGCAGTTCTTC. This sequence encodes CASSLVAGGHYNEQFF.

The V gene is TRBV14, the J gene TRBJ2-2; possible D gene TRBD1, 5 bases. Germline lookup yields CDR1 SGHDN and CDR2 FVKESK. V dropped 2 bases and J dropped 8 bases, with 18 bases sitting between them. The CDR3 has 16 residues. CDR3 DNA sequence: TGTGCCAGCAGCCAAAGGCCAGTAGGGGCCGGGGGGGAGCTGTTTTTT. Its translation: CASSQRPVGAGGELFF.

The chain couples TRBV6-8 to TRBJ1-2; D call uncertain. The CDR3 length is 13 residues. The V gene's germline CDR1 is MNHGY and CDR2 SAAAGT. Trimming removed 0 bases from V and 7 bases from J, with 9 bases in between. CDR3 residues: CASSYSGRGGYTF. The CDR3 DNA reads as TGTGCCAGCAGTTACTCCGGGCGGGGTGGCTACACCTTC.

The V call is TRBV5-1, the J call TRBJ1-1; TRBD1 is a possible D gene (6 bases). CDR1 is SGHRS and CDR2 is YFSETQ in the germline V gene. The CDR3 is 14 residues long. The germline V and J ends were trimmed by 2 bases and 4 bases, with 12 bases remaining between them. The CDR3 reads CASSLQGWGTEAFF. The CDR3 coding sequence is TGCGCCAGCAGCTTACAGGGTTGGGGCACTGAAGCTTTCTTT. The variable domain in full, completed from reference TRBV5-1 and TRBJ1-1, reads KAGVTQTPRYLIKTRGQQVTLSCSPISGHRSVSWYQQTPGQGLQFLFEYFSETQRNKGNFPGRFSGRQFSNSRSEMNVSTLELGDSALYLCASSLQGWGTEAFFGQGTRLTVV.

By share, this clone ranks as medium-sized. V is TRBV6-8 and J is TRBJ2-1, with unresolved D. V lost 2 bases and J lost 7, with 6 bases in between. Germline loops: CDR1 MNHGY, CDR2 SAAAGT. This CDR3 spans 12 amino acids. The CDR3 bases are TGTGCCAGCAGTTACGGGCGAAATGAGCAGTTCTTC. This gives the protein CASSYGRNEQFF.

In its sample, this clone ranks as medium-sized. The V gene is TRBV11-3, the J gene TRBJ2-1; 9 nucleotides agree with TRBD1. J gave up 7 bases and V 2 bases, and 6 bases lay outside the gene matches. This CDR3 is built from 15 residues. In germline, CDR1 is SGHNT, CDR2 YENEEA. CDR3 sequence reads: CASSLPGQGGNEQFF. The CDR3 DNA follows: TGTGCCAGCAGCTTACCGGGACAGGGTGGGAATGAGCAGTTCTTC.

A single count supports this clone. The chain is built from TRBV30 and TRBJ1-2; unclear D gene. V was clipped by 5 bases and J by 8 bases, with 12 bases between them. From germline, CDR1 is GTSNPN and CDR2 SVGIG (reference sequence). The CDR3 spans 11 residues. In nucleotides, the CDR3 is TGTGCCTGGCGGTCCTACCGGGGCTACACCTTC. Its translation: CAWRSYRGYTF.